These 26 T cell receptor beta chains originate from one sample sequenced in a study of spatial heterogeneity in lung cancer (dated by TCRdb to the late 2010s). This sample's time point label indicates: blood at routine non-recurrence follow-up after resection. The method was 5' RACE. Sequencing instrument: NextSeq 500. The public sequencing data were trimmed at Q25 with fastp and processed into clonotypes with MiXCR by TCRdb, which kept only in-frame beta chains. Rows with a matching CDR3 protein are joined into one entry that keeps the most common DNA and genes. The sample includes approximately 17,000 distinct CDR3 sequences, with approximately 20% observed a single time. Of the sample, about 6.4% falls within the top ten clones. Material: PBMCs, obtained at follow-up. The receptors derive from a male donor with early-stage non-small cell lung cancer.

The V call is TRBV4-1, the J call TRBJ1-5, with 7 positions matching TRBD1. The CDR3 has 15 residues. The V and J ends lost 0 bases and 4 bases, in that order; junction bases with no gene match: 3. Germline loops: CDR1 MGHRA, CDR2 YSYEKL. The CDR3, as DNA: TGCGCCAGCAGCCAAGAGGACAGGCGGAATCAGCCCCAGCATTTT. As protein: CASSQEDRRNQPQHF.

The V and J genes are TRBV7-8 and TRBJ2-2; 9 bases are shared with TRBD2. CDR3 length: 16 amino acids. V shed 0 bases, J shed 6 bases, and the junction held 5 bases outside the gene matches. Germline assignment: CDR1 SGHVS and CDR2 FQNEAQ. CDR3 residues: CASSLAGGGAAGELFF. The CDR3 DNA sequence: TGTGCCAGCAGCTTAGCTGGCGGGGGGGCGGCCGGGGAGCTGTTTTTT. The full variable domain, in which reference TRBV7-8 and TRBJ2-2 provide the parts outside the CDR3, is GAGVSQSPRYKVAKRGQDVALRCDPISGHVSLFWYQQALGQGPEFLTYFQNEAQLDKSGLPSDRFFAERPEGSVSTLKIQRTQQEDSAVYLCASSLAGGGAAGELFFGEGSRLTVL.

The chain recombines TRBV29-1 with TRBJ1-4; D not certain. Germline CDR1 reads SQVTM; CDR2 reads ANQGSEA. This CDR3 has 12 residues. The V gene lost 4 bases and the J gene lost 6 bases, with 9 bases spanning the gap. The CDR3 nucleotides are TGCAGCGTTGGGGATGGAGATGAAAAACTGTTTTTT. Residues: CSVGDGDEKLFF.

This clonotype was recorded once. The chain couples TRBV19 to TRBJ2-1; D not resolved. Germline V lookup: CDR1 LNHDA, CDR2 SQIVND (reference sequence). The CDR3 covers 15 residues. The V gene lost 6 bases and the J gene lost 1 base, with 13 bases spanning the gap. The CDR3 DNA reads TGTGCCAGTAGCCGTACACCGGCTTCCTACAATGAGCAGTTCTTC. Encoded protein: CASSRTPASYNEQFF.

This clonotype has a handful of counts. This chain connects TRBV6-6 to TRBJ2-2; D possibly uses TRBD1 or TRBD2 (6 bases each). The CDR3 has 12 residues. V gave up 7 bases and J gave up 8 bases, with 11 bases separating them. Per the germline V gene, CDR1 is MNHNY and CDR2 is SVGAGI (reference sequence). CDR3 in DNA: TGTGCCAGCACCGGGGGCGGGGGGGAGCTGTTTTTT. Amino acids: CASTGGGGELFF.

This clonotype was seen many times. The rearrangement uses TRBV6-5 and TRBJ1-4, with D uncertain. In germline, CDR1 is MNHEY, CDR2 SVGAGI. This CDR3 spans 11 amino acids. The germline V and J ends were trimmed by 3 bases and 8 bases, with 4 bases remaining between them. CDR3 residues: CASSYMEKLFF. In DNA, the CDR3 is TGTGCCAGCAGTTATATGGAAAAACTGTTTTTT.

This clonotype was recorded at least ten times. The rearrangement links TRBV6-2 or TRBV6-3 to TRBJ2-7, with TRBD2 identical over 10 bases. Germline trimming cut 7 bases from V and 3 bases from J; bases unmatched to any gene: 3. This CDR3 is built from 13 residues. Germline V gives CDR1 MNHEY, CDR2 SVGEGT. CDR3 loop: CASIIAGGYEQYF. CDR3 DNA sequence: TGTGCCAGCATTATAGCGGGGGGCTACGAGCAGTACTTC.

This chain uses TRBV7-9 with TRBJ2-7; D uncertain. The CDR3 spans 14 residues. Germline V gene lookup returns CDR1 SEHNR and CDR2 FQNEAQ (reference sequence). Deletions cut 6 bases from V and 2 bases from J, with 14 bases between. The CDR3, as DNA: TGTGCCAGCAGACCACACGGGTCACCCTACGAGCAGTACTTC. Translation gives CASRPHGSPYEQYF.

This clonotype was detected a few times. The chain joins TRBV29-1 to TRBJ2-3; 11 bases fit TRBD2. Germline loops: CDR1 SQVTM, CDR2 ANQGSEA. The CDR3 consists of 15 residues. Unmatched junction bases numbered 8, after V lost 6 bases and J lost 3 bases. The CDR3 here is CSVSPGTSGTDTQYF. CDR3 coding DNA: TGCAGCGTCTCACCCGGGACTAGCGGTACAGATACGCAGTATTTT.

This clonotype was found many times. V is TRBV27 and J is TRBJ2-3, with TRBD2 matching 12 bases. V shed 6 bases, J shed 0 bases, and the junction held 4 bases outside the gene matches. Per germline, CDR1 MNHEY and CDR2 SMNVEV (reference sequence). The length of the CDR3 is 16 residues. The CDR3 DNA is TGTGCCAGCAGCAGACTAGCGGGGGCCAGCACAGATACGCAGTATTTT. It is translated as CASSRLAGASTDTQYF.

J is TRBJ1-5 and V is TRBV2, with D possibly TRBD1 on 5 matching bases. The V and J ends lost 6 bases and 6 bases respectively, with 15 bases between them. Germline values: CDR1 SNHLY, CDR2 FYNNEI. This CDR3 has 14 residues. DNA of the CDR3: TGTGCCAGCAGCCCCGGGACGGAGAGTCAGCCCCAGCATTTT. Its protein product is CASSPGTESQPQHF.

The genes are TRBV12-3 or TRBV12-4 and TRBJ2-1; maybe TRBD1 (6 bases). Deletions cut 7 bases from V and 5 bases from J, with 12 bases between. This CDR3 spans 13 amino acids. CDR3 region: CASTLDRDNEQFF. Here the CDR3 DNA reads TGTGCCAGCACCCTGGACAGAGACAATGAGCAGTTCTTC.

This clonotype has just a few counts. This chain joins TRBV20-1 and TRBJ2-3; 8 positions agree with TRBD2. CDR1 and CDR2 (germline): DFQATT, SNEGSKA (reference sequence). The CDR3 runs 15 residues. V gave up 4 bases and J gave up 6 bases; unmatched junction bases: 12. The CDR3 region is CSAISAGVVSDTQYF. Written as DNA, the CDR3 is TGCAGTGCTATTTCAGCGGGGGTCGTATCGGATACGCAGTATTTT.

Comments on this clonotype: A much larger clone lies a single base off, so this may be a read error. J is TRBJ1-2 and V is TRBV9; a weak D match, TRBD1 (5 bases). This CDR3 has 12 residues. V gave up 6 bases and J gave up 1 base, with 7 bases separating them. The V gene's germline CDR1 is SGDLS and CDR2 YYNGEE. The CDR3 loop reads CASTDNNYGYTF. CDR3 nucleotides: TGTGCCAGCACGGACAATAACTATGGCTACACCTTC.

By share, this clonotype ranks as medium-sized. The V call is TRBV5-1, the J call TRBJ1-2; the match to TRBD1 covers 9 bases. Germline CDR1 reads SGHRS; CDR2 reads YFSETQ. The CDR3 totals 16 residues. Trimming at V came to 3 bases and at J to 3 bases, leaving 9 bases not matched to a gene. The CDR3 bases are TGCGCCAGCAGCTCCGGGACAGGGATGGTGGACTATGGCTACACCTTC. This gives the protein CASSSGTGMVDYGYTF.

This clonotype showed up just a few times. The chain employs TRBV6-1 and TRBJ1-1; unclear D gene. Looked up from germline, CDR1 is MNHNS and CDR2 is SASEGT. V was clipped by 6 bases and J by 0 bases, with 8 bases between them. CDR3 length: 13 amino acids. The CDR3 sequence is CASSREMNTEAFF. The CDR3 region has the DNA TGTGCCAGCAGCCGAGAGATGAACACTGAAGCTTTCTTT.

There are many counts of this clonotype. V usage is TRBV5-1 and J usage is TRBJ2-3; D uncertain. The V end was cut by 0 bases, the J end by 2 bases, with 13 bases between. The germline V gene encodes CDR1 SGHRS and CDR2 YFSETQ. The CDR3 extends over 16 amino acids. The CDR3 DNA reads as TGCGCCAGCAGCTTGGCCCGGCAGGAGACCACAGATACGCAGTATTTT. Translating gives CASSLARQETTDTQYF.

This clonotype is labeled medium-sized. The rearrangement links TRBV19 to TRBJ1-5, with D unresolved. The germline V gene has CDR1 LNHDA and CDR2 SQIVND (reference sequence). The length of the CDR3 is 15 residues. Trimming stripped 5 bases from V and 3 bases from J, with 14 bases between. CDR3 in DNA: TGTGCCAGTAGTCCCAAGTCCGGGCCCAATCAGCCCCAGCATTTT. It codes for CASSPKSGPNQPQHF.

The chain has TRBV4-2 and TRBJ1-2; no reliable D call. This CDR3 region has 16 residues. V dropped 1 base and J dropped 0 bases, with 12 bases sitting between them. Per germline, CDR1 LGHNA and CDR2 YNFKEQ. DNA for the CDR3: TGTGCCAGCAGCCAAGGTCGGGCAGAGACTAACTATGGCTACACCTTC. Translation gives CASSQGRAETNYGYTF.

This clonotype was observed a handful of times. CDR3 in DNA: TGTGCCAGCAGCCCAGACCCGGGGTCCTACAATGAGCAGTTCTTC. It is translated as CASSPDPGSYNEQFF. The chain links TRBV7-3 to TRBJ2-1; tentative D call: TRBD2 (5 bases). Germline CDR1 is SGHTA and CDR2 is FQGTGA. V dropped 5 bases and J dropped 1 base, with 12 bases sitting between them. The CDR3 covers 15 residues.

This clonotype came up many times. V usage is TRBV19 and J usage is TRBJ2-5; D is possibly TRBD1 or TRBD2 (5 bases each). The CDR3 totals 15 residues. Looked up from germline, CDR1 is LNHDA and CDR2 is SQIVND (reference sequence). V lost 1 base and J 5 bases, leaving 14 bases between the germline ends. The CDR3 loop reads CASSIARGPGETQYF. CDR3 bases: TGTGCCAGTAGTATAGCACGGGGCCCCGGGGAGACCCAGTACTTC.

V gene TRBV3-1 combines with J gene TRBJ1-2; D is uncertain. From germline, CDR1 is LGHDT and CDR2 YNNKEL (reference sequence). This CDR3 has 12 amino acids. V lost 4 bases to trimming and J lost 7 bases, with 10 bases between them. DNA of the CDR3: TGTGCCAGCAGCCGCCAAGCCAGTGGCTACACCTTC. It encodes CASSRQASGYTF.

This clonotype was recorded at least ten times. This rearrangement joins TRBV6-1 to TRBJ1-3; TRBD1 aligns across 7 bases. CDR1 and CDR2 (germline): MNHNS, SASEGT. The J segment lost 0 bases and the V segment lost 6 bases, leaving 17 bases of the junction unmatched. This CDR3 region has 19 residues. CDR3 coding DNA: TGTGCCAGCAGCATCGTTAGGACAGGCCTTATCCCCTCTGGAAACACCATATATTTT. It codes for CASSIVRTGLIPSGNTIYF.

This clonotype is classed as medium-sized (0.01 to 0.1%). The rearrangement joins TRBV6-6 to TRBJ1-5; D may be TRBD1 (6 bases). The V end was cut by 0 bases, the J end by 4 bases, with 7 bases between. Germline lookup yields CDR1 MNHNY and CDR2 SVGAGI (reference sequence). The CDR3 spans 14 residues. The CDR3 protein is CASSYSTGNQPQHF. DNA of the CDR3: TGTGCCAGCAGTTACTCAACAGGGAATCAGCCCCAGCATTTT.

The chain couples TRBV9 to TRBJ2-2; 10 nucleotides align to TRBD2. The CDR3 has 15 amino acids. V shed 3 bases and J 5 bases; nucleotides not matched to a gene: 4. The germline V gene has CDR1 SGDLS and CDR2 YYNGEE. As DNA, the CDR3 is TGTGCCAGCAGCGCCAGCGGGGGGGGTACCGGGGAGCTGTTTTTT. This encodes CASSASGGGTGELFF.

In its sample, this clonotype was seen a few times. V usage is TRBV7-2 and J usage is TRBJ2-1, with TRBD2 matching over 7 bases. Trimming removed 2 bases from V and 2 bases from J; junction bases left unmatched: 3. Looked up from germline, CDR1 is SGHTA and CDR2 is FQGNSA. The CDR3 totals 15 residues. The CDR3 spells CASSLSRGAYNEQFF. For the CDR3, the DNA is TGTGCCAGCAGCTTATCCCGGGGGGCCTACAATGAGCAGTTCTTC.